Listed below are T cell receptor beta chains from one sample, sequenced in a study of T cell changes during pregnancy in multiple sclerosis. Method: immunoSEQ multiplex PCR; TCRdb's copy keeps in-frame clones and lacks some. This table has some 110,000 clones, around nine tenths appearing once. The sequencing here drew on peripheral blood, taken in the third trimester of pregnancy. The receptors come from a female donor with multiple sclerosis, enrolled in a pregnancy study. The CDR3 runs from the conserved cysteine through the conserved F or W. A D gene is named only where the DNA matches it firmly. Clone sizes are given selectively: once, few, many, or a class where the clone is expanded.

size: NA; V: TRBV9; J: TRBJ1-1; D: NA; CDR3: CASNSGRNTEAFF; DNA: TGTGCCAGCAATTCAGGGCGGAACACTGAAGCTTTCTTT
size: NA; V: TRBV10-3; J: TRBJ1-1; D: TRBD1; CDR3: CAISSGGWEAFF; DNA: TGTGCCATCAGCTCAGGGGGCTGGGAAGCTTTCTTT
size: NA; V: TRBV28; J: TRBJ1-2; D: NA; CDR3: CASSLWRGGGLTF; DNA: TGTGCCAGCAGTTTATGGAGGGGAGGGGGACTCACCTTC
size: NA; V: TRBV28; J: TRBJ1-5; D: NA; CDR3: CASRDTGGGQPQHF; DNA: TGTGCCAGCAGGGATACAGGTGGGGGGCAGCCCCAGCATTTT
size: NA; V: TRBV2; J: TRBJ2-7; D: NA; CDR3: CASSEAGAGSYEQYF; DNA: TGTGCCAGCAGTGAAGCGGGGGCAGGGTCCTACGAGCAGTACTTC
size: NA; V: TRBV2; J: TRBJ1-1; D: TRBD1; CDR3: CASSSDRVGTEAFF; DNA: TGTGCCAGCAGTTCTGACAGGGTGGGGACTGAAGCTTTCTTT
size: once; V: TRBV18; J: TRBJ2-3; D: TRBD2; CDR3: CASSRGRDTQYF; DNA: TGTGCCAGCTCACGCGGGAGAGATACGCAGTATTTT
size: once; V: TRBV7-3; J: TRBJ2-7; D: TRBD2; CDR3: CASSTSGLAGTEQYF; DNA: TGTGCCAGCAGTACTTCTGGACTAGCGGGAACCGAGCAGTACTTC
size: NA; V: TRBV30; J: TRBJ1-2; D: TRBD1; CDR3: CAWKWTGAFRFYGYTF; DNA: TGTGCCTGGAAATGGACAGGGGCCTTTCGGTTTTATGGCTACACCTTC
size: NA; V: TRBV9; J: TRBJ2-2; D: NA; CDR3: CASSARSTRSGELFF; DNA: TGTGCCAGCAGCGCCCGATCGACTAGATCCGGGGAGCTGTTTTTT
size: NA; V: TRBV14; J: TRBJ2-5; D: NA; CDR3: CASSQAGETQYF; DNA: TGTGCCAGCAGCCAAGCAGGGGAGACCCAGTACTTC
size: NA; V: TRBV14; J: TRBJ1-2; D: NA; CDR3: CASGQGDYGYTF; DNA: TGTGCCAGCGGTCAGGGTGACTATGGCTACACCTTC
size: NA; V: TRBV6-5; J: TRBJ2-7; D: NA; CDR3: CASSVSGPPYEQYF; DNA: TGTGCCAGCAGTGTCTCAGGGCCCCCCTACGAGCAGTACTTC
size: NA; V: TRBV19; J: TRBJ1-1; D: TRBD1; CDR3: CASSPGTGVSNGATEAFF; DNA: TGTGCCAGTAGTCCCGGGACAGGGGTCTCCAATGGGGCCACTGAAGCTTTCTTT
size: NA; V: TRBV6-1; J: TRBJ2-7; D: TRBD1; CDR3: CASSVLPGQGLSEQYF; DNA: TGTGCCAGCAGTGTATTACCGGGACAGGGTTTATCCGAGCAGTACTTC
size: NA; V: TRBV27; J: TRBJ2-7; D: TRBD1; CDR3: CASSLSNRGIYEQYF; DNA: TGTGCCAGCAGTTTATCGAACAGGGGTATCTACGAGCAGTACTTC
size: NA; V: TRBV7-6; J: TRBJ2-7; D: TRBD2; CDR3: CASSRGATSGESYEQYF; DNA: TGTGCCAGCAGCCGAGGAGCGACTAGCGGGGAATCCTACGAGCAGTACTTC
size: NA; V: TRBV28; J: TRBJ2-3; D: NA; CDR3: CASSPPSRSDTQYF; DNA: TGTGCCAGCAGCCCCCCGAGCCGTTCCGATACGCAGTATTTT